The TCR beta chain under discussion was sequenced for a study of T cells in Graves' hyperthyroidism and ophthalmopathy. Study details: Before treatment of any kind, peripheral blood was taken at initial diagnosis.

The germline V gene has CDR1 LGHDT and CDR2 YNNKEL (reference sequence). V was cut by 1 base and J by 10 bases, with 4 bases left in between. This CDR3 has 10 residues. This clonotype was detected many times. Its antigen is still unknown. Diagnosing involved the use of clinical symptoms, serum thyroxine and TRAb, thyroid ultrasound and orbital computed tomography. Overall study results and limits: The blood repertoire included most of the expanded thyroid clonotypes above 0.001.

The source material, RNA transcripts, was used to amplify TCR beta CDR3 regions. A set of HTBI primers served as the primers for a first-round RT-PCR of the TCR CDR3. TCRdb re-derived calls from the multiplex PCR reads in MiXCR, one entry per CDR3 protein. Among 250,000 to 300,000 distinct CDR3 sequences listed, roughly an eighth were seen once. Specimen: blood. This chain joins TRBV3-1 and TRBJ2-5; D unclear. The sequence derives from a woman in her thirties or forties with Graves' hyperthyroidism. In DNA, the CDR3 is TGTGCCAGCAGCCAAGGTGACCAGTACTTC. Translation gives CASSQGDQYF.